This entry lists 25 T cell receptor beta chains sequenced from one sample in a study of blood T cell repertoires in COVID-19. Produced via immunoSEQ multiplex PCR; TCRdb's table is partial and in-frame only. The table includes 190,000 or so clones, roughly four fifths detected once. Sequencing was performed on PBMCs or T cells enriched from blood (not recorded which). The receptors were sampled from a middle-aged man who had recovered from COVID-19.

The J gene is TRBJ1-4, the V gene TRBV4-1, with 9 bases matching TRBD1. The V gene's germline CDR1 is MGHRA and CDR2 YSYEKL. The CDR3 runs 21 residues. The V segment lost 1 base and the J segment 4 bases; nucleotides outside the gene matches: 19. The DNA of the CDR3 is TGCGCCAGCAGCCAAGGGGTTAGAGGGGGGACAGGGCCCTTCCTTAATGAAAAACTGTTTTTT. Translating it yields CASSQGVRGGTGPFLNEKLFF.

This sequence joins TRBV6-2 or TRBV6-3 and TRBJ2-7, with TRBD2 identical over 12 bases. This CDR3 is built from 14 residues. Germline CDR1 and CDR2: MNHEY and SVGEGT. The J segment lost 4 bases and the V segment lost 5 bases, leaving 3 bases of the junction unmatched. The CDR3 bases are TGTGCCAGCAGTCGGACTAGCGGGACTTACGAGCAGTACGTC. Translation: CASSRTSGTYEQYV.

The V gene is TRBV19, the J gene TRBJ1-1; 8 bases line up with TRBD1. V lost 4 bases and J lost 5; bases outside the gene matches: 9. In germline, CDR1 is LNHDA, CDR2 SQIVND (reference sequence). There are 15 residues in the CDR3. CDR3 loop: CASSRVDRAGTEAFF. DNA of the CDR3: TGTGCCAGTAGTAGAGTGGACAGGGCGGGGACTGAAGCTTTCTTT.

This chain connects TRBV19 to TRBJ1-4; 9 bases fit TRBD1. The junction had 6 bases not matched to a gene; V was cut back by 5 bases and J by 5 bases. From germline, CDR1 is LNHDA and CDR2 SQIVND (reference sequence). The CDR3 spans 15 residues. The CDR3 loop reads CASSLDRGPNEKLFF. CDR3 coding DNA: TGTGCCAGTAGTCTGGACAGGGGACCGAATGAAAAACTGTTTTTT.

The chain carries TRBV2 and TRBJ2-5, with a tentative D call TRBD1 (5 bases). The germline V and J ends were trimmed by 5 bases and 1 base, with 8 bases remaining between them. Germline lookup yields CDR1 SNHLY and CDR2 FYNNEI. This CDR3 has 13 residues. The chain's CDR3 is CASSQGFQETQYF. For the CDR3, the DNA is TGTGCCAGCAGTCAGGGATTCCAAGAGACCCAGTACTTC.

The V and J genes are TRBV7-9 and TRBJ2-7; a weak D match, TRBD2 (6 bases). The CDR3 is 13 residues long. From germline, CDR1 is SEHNR and CDR2 FQNEAQ (reference sequence). Trimming took 5 bases from V and 5 from J, leaving 13 bases between them. The CDR3 here is CASSRGVMNEQYF. CDR3 DNA sequence: TGTGCCAGCAGCCGCGGGGTGATGAACGAGCAGTACTTC. The full variable domain, completed using reference TRBV7-9 and TRBJ2-7, is DTGVSQNPRHKITKRGQNVTFRCDPISEHNRLYWYRQTLGQGPEFLTYFQNEAQLEKSRLLSDRFSAERPKGSFSTLEIQRTEQGDSAMYLCASSRGVMNEQYFGPGTRLTVT.

The rearrangement uses TRBV10-3 and TRBJ2-3, with TRBD2 matching over 14 bases. The CDR3 totals 17 residues. The trim removed 0 bases at V and 5 bases at J, leaving 4 bases unmatched. Germline CDR1 reads ENHRY; CDR2 reads SYGVKD. CDR3 protein: CAISESTSGRARDTQYF. For the CDR3, the DNA is TGTGCCATCAGTGAGTCGACTAGCGGGAGGGCCAGAGATACGCAGTATTTT.

This chain joins TRBV25-1 and TRBJ2-3; 9 nucleotides match TRBD1. V gave up 5 bases and J gave up 7 bases; unmatched junction bases: 16. Germline CDR1 is MGHDK and CDR2 is SYGVNS. The CDR3 spans 17 residues. The CDR3, as DNA: TGTGCCAGCAGTCTCCCGGACGGGACAGGGACGGGAAATACGCAGTATTTT. It translates to CASSLPDGTGTGNTQYF.

The chain uses TRBV7-9 and TRBJ1-1; 10 nucleotides agree with TRBD1. V shed 1 base and J 5 bases; nucleotides not matched to a gene: 7. CDR1 and CDR2 from the germline V gene are SEHNR and FQNEAQ (reference sequence). This CDR3 region has 16 residues. CDR3 sequence reads: CASSLGFDRGRTEAFF. The CDR3, as DNA: TGTGCCAGCAGCTTAGGCTTCGACAGGGGGCGAACTGAAGCTTTCTTT.

This clone was detected a few times. The V gene is TRBV13, the J gene TRBJ1-2; 7 bases are shared with TRBD1. Germline lookup yields CDR1 PRHDT and CDR2 FYEKMQ (reference sequence). The junction had 4 bases not matched to a gene; V was cut back by 10 bases and J by 2 bases. This CDR3 is built from 12 residues. CDR3 protein: CATRQGNYGYTF. The CDR3 DNA sequence: TGTGCCACTCGACAGGGCAACTATGGCTACACCTTC.

The chain carries TRBV5-1 and TRBJ1-1; tentatively, D is TRBD1 (5 bases). Deletions cut 4 bases from V and 5 bases from J, with 15 bases between. Germline values: CDR1 SGHRS, CDR2 YFSETQ. The CDR3 has 14 amino acids. The CDR3 sequence is CASSPGIGGTEAFF. DNA for the CDR3: TGCGCCAGCAGCCCCGGGATCGGGGGGACTGAAGCTTTCTTT.

CDR3 residues: CASTLTTGGTEAFF. CDR3 sequence (DNA): TGTGCCAGCACGCTTACGACAGGAGGCACTGAAGCTTTCTTT. This chain links TRBV2 with TRBJ1-1, with D possibly TRBD1 on 6 matching bases. The CDR3 totals 14 residues. The V gene's germline CDR1 is SNHLY and CDR2 FYNNEI. Trimming pared 7 bases from V and 4 bases from J, leaving 16 bases between.

This rearrangement joins TRBV3-1 (or the pseudogene TRBV3-2) to TRBJ2-1; TRBD1 aligns across 7 bases. Germline V gene sequence: CDR1 LGHDT, CDR2 YNNKEL (reference sequence). The length of the CDR3 is 13 residues. With V trimmed by 4 bases and J by 9 bases, 6 bases remained unmatched. CDR3 nucleotide sequence: TGTGCCAGCAGCCGCGACAGGGATGGTGAGCAGTTCTTC. Translation gives CASSRDRDGEQFF.

The V call is TRBV7-9, the J call TRBJ1-4; D remains unclear. Per the germline V gene, CDR1 is SEHNR and CDR2 is FQNEAQ (reference sequence). Trimming took 3 bases from V and 3 from J, leaving 8 bases between them. This CDR3 has 14 amino acids. The CDR3 region has the DNA TGTGCCAGCAGCTTTGGGCAGCCTAATGAAAAACTGTTTTTT. Translating it yields CASSFGQPNEKLFF. The whole variable domain, remainder taken from reference TRBV7-9 and TRBJ1-4, is DTGVSQNPRHKITKRGQNVTFRCDPISEHNRLYWYRQTLGQGPEFLTYFQNEAQLEKSRLLSDRFSAERPKGSFSTLEIQRTEQGDSAMYLCASSFGQPNEKLFFGSGTQLSVL.

CDR3 protein: CASSHRESAGYTF. The CDR3 DNA reads as TGTGCCAGCAGCCACAGGGAATCCGCGGGCTACACCTTC. V and J are TRBV7-6 and TRBJ1-2, with D possibly matching TRBD1 (6 bases). The CDR3 totals 13 residues. The germline CDR1 and CDR2 sequences are SGHVS and FNYEAQ. V was pared by 5 bases and J by 8 bases, with 15 bases between.

The rearrangement joins TRBV19 to TRBJ2-2; 7 bases align to TRBD2. Germline CDR1 is LNHDA and CDR2 is SQIVND (reference sequence). This CDR3 comprises 16 residues. V trimming: 7 bases; J trimming: 4 bases; junction bases outside the gene matches: 12. As DNA, the CDR3 is TGTGCCAGTACCCGGTGGGAGGGAGTGGGCACCGGGGAGCTGTTTTTT. It specifies CASTRWEGVGTGELFF.

V usage is TRBV9 and J usage is TRBJ2-5; TRBD2 agrees at 11 bases. Germline trimming cut 4 bases from V and 5 bases from J; bases unmatched to any gene: 10. Looked up from germline, CDR1 is SGDLS and CDR2 is YYNGEE. The CDR3 totals 16 residues. The CDR3 DNA sequence: TGTGCCAGCAGCCCGCGAACTAGCGGGAGTTGGGAGACCCAGTACTTC. It encodes CASSPRTSGSWETQYF.

V and J are TRBV5-3 and TRBJ1-2; D is possibly TRBD1 (6 bases). TRBV5-3 counts as an open reading frame of uncertain function. V was cut by 4 bases and J by 1 base, with 8 bases left in between. The CDR3 has 13 amino acids. CDR3 DNA sequence: TGTGCCAGAAGCCCAGGGGTTAACTATGGCTACACCTTC. As protein: CARSPGVNYGYTF.

The chain joins TRBV6-5 to TRBJ1-4; 7 bases are a match to TRBD1. CDR3 length equals 16 residues. Trimming removed 2 bases from V and 2 bases from J; junction bases left unmatched: 5. Germline V gene lookup returns CDR1 MNHEY and CDR2 SVGAGI. The CDR3, as DNA: TGTGCCAGCAGTTACCGACAGGGAGAGACTAATGAAAAACTGTTTTTT. It translates to CASSYRQGETNEKLFF.

The chain couples TRBV5-4 to TRBJ2-1, with 7 bases fitting TRBD2. The J segment lost 5 bases and the V segment lost 0 bases, leaving 5 bases of the junction unmatched. The CDR3 is 15 amino acids. Germline V lookup: CDR1 SGHNT, CDR2 YYREEE (reference sequence). CDR3 nucleotides: TGTGCCAGCAGCTTGGCTGCGGGAGTTGACAATGAGCAGTTCTTC. Protein sequence: CASSLAAGVDNEQFF.

V and J are TRBV28 and TRBJ1-1; a possible D gene is TRBD1 (6 bases). The V end lost 6 bases, the J end lost 5 bases, and 13 bases lay between the germline ends. This CDR3 spans 13 amino acids. Germline V gives CDR1 MDHEN, CDR2 SYDVKM. CDR3 region: CASRNSGVTEAFF. In DNA, the CDR3 is TGTGCCAGCAGAAACTCAGGGGTTACTGAAGCTTTCTTT.

The rearrangement joins TRBV11-2 to TRBJ1-4; TRBD1 agrees at 7 bases. CDR3 size: 16 residues. Germline V lookup: CDR1 SGHAT, CDR2 FQNNGV. V shed 1 base and J 7 bases; nucleotides not matched to a gene: 9. CDR3: CASSLAPGGRIEKLFF. The CDR3 DNA follows: TGTGCCAGCAGCTTAGCCCCAGGGGGAAGAATTGAAAAACTGTTTTTT.

The rearrangement links TRBV28 to TRBJ1-4; a weak D match, TRBD1 (6 bases). The CDR3 has 16 residues. Between the trimmed V and J ends, which lost 7 bases and 4 bases, there was a span of 19 bases. CDR1 is MDHEN and CDR2 is SYDVKM in the germline V gene. As DNA, the CDR3 is TGTGCCAGCATCCCGAGGGGGAATCGGGGTAATGAAAAACTGTTTTTT. This gives the protein CASIPRGNRGNEKLFF.

The rearrangement joins TRBV13 to TRBJ1-1; possible D gene TRBD1, 5 bases. Germline assignment: CDR1 PRHDT and CDR2 FYEKMQ (reference sequence). The CDR3 totals 14 residues. V was clipped by 4 bases and J by 3 bases, with 12 bases between them. The CDR3 loop reads CASSWMSGYTEAFF. Here the CDR3 DNA reads TGTGCCAGCAGCTGGATGTCAGGGTACACTGAAGCTTTCTTT.

The DNA of the CDR3 is TGTGCCAGCAGCATCCGACAGGGGCGGTCTGAAGCTTTCTTT. Encoded protein: CASSIRQGRSEAFF. The gene calls are TRBV7-9 and TRBJ1-1; the match to TRBD1 covers 8 bases. CDR1 and CDR2 from the germline V gene are SEHNR and FQNEAQ (reference sequence). V gave up 5 bases and J gave up 6 bases; unmatched junction bases: 8. This CDR3 has 14 amino acids. The whole variable domain, remainder taken from reference TRBV7-9 and TRBJ1-1, is DTGVSQNPRHKITKRGQNVTFRCDPISEHNRLYWYRQTLGQGPEFLTYFQNEAQLEKSRLLSDRFSAERPKGSFSTLEIQRTEQGDSAMYLCASSIRQGRSEAFFGQGTRLTVV.